Listed below are T cell receptor beta chains from one sample, sequenced in a study of OX40 agonist ivuxolimab in advanced cancers. The data were produced by immunoSEQ multiplex PCR, yet TCRdb's version contains in-frame clones alone and is incomplete. The sample has 55,000 to 65,000 clones; roughly nine tenths are singletons. This specimen consisted of CD4+ or CD8+ T cells sorted from blood, obtained in a trial of the OX40 agonist ivuxolimab. These receptors originate from an adult with an advanced solid tumor such as melanoma, head and neck, liver or kidney cancer. Each CDR3 is given with its conserved first and last residue. The order of the fields is J gene, V gene, CDR3 protein.

J gene: TRBJ1-6; V gene: TRBV6-6; CDR3 protein: CASHLGTVDSPLHF
J gene: TRBJ1-5; V gene: TRBV28; CDR3 protein: CASIRDPGAWSNQPQHF
J gene: TRBJ2-1; V gene: TRBV7-2; CDR3 protein: CASTHRGGVHEQFF
J gene: TRBJ2-7; V gene: TRBV27; CDR3 protein: CASSQRQGSYEQYF
J gene: TRBJ1-4; V gene: TRBV9; CDR3 protein: CASSVRPDRRGNEKLFF
J gene: TRBJ1-2; V gene: TRBV7-8; CDR3 protein: CASSLDRGGYGYTF
J gene: TRBJ1-5; V gene: TRBV29-1; CDR3 protein: CSVAWSSNQPQHF
J gene: TRBJ1-1; V gene: TRBV7-2; CDR3 protein: CASSFDSYTEAFF
J gene: TRBJ1-5; V gene: TRBV30; CDR3 protein: CAWSGWEGQPQHF
J gene: TRBJ2-3; V gene: TRBV29-1; CDR3 protein: CSADYGPLQYF
J gene: TRBJ1-1; V gene: TRBV11-3; CDR3 protein: CASSLKAEAFF
J gene: TRBJ2-1; V gene: TRBV5-1; CDR3 protein: CASSLAAGVAIDEQFF
J gene: TRBJ2-1; V gene: TRBV2; CDR3 protein: CASSRDRGLDEQFF
J gene: TRBJ2-3; V gene: TRBV6-1; CDR3 protein: CASKELAETDTQYF
J gene: TRBJ2-6; V gene: TRBV9; CDR3 protein: CASSGNRYAGANVLTF
J gene: TRBJ2-2; V gene: TRBV28; CDR3 protein: CASSLGYTGELFF
J gene: TRBJ1-1; V gene: TRBV4-1; CDR3 protein: CASSQGQLEAFF
J gene: TRBJ1-2; V gene: TRBV9; CDR3 protein: CASSVDGGSYGYTF
J gene: TRBJ1-1; V gene: TRBV30; CDR3 protein: CAWSVFRVKPEAFF
J gene: TRBJ2-7; V gene: TRBV7-2; CDR3 protein: CASSPRPQGTYEQYF
J gene: TRBJ1-1; V gene: TRBV25-1; CDR3 protein: CAISPAGTGKAFF
J gene: TRBJ2-7; V gene: TRBV5-1; CDR3 protein: CASSFGQGSVREQYF
J gene: TRBJ2-3; V gene: TRBV6-4; CDR3 protein: CASSAGAKPTDTQYF
J gene: TRBJ1-6; V gene: TRBV7-2; CDR3 protein: CASSQLDALASPLHF
J gene: TRBJ1-1; V gene: TRBV21-1; CDR3 protein: CATPPGLNTEAFF
J gene: TRBJ1-1; V gene: TRBV29-1; CDR3 protein: CSVADRGDTEAFF
J gene: TRBJ1-1; V gene: TRBV7-2; CDR3 protein: CASSSQMNTEAFF
J gene: TRBJ1-1; V gene: TRBV5-1; CDR3 protein: CASSYQGTTEAFF
J gene: TRBJ1-2; V gene: TRBV10-3; CDR3 protein: CAISEVAEYYGYTF
J gene: TRBJ1-1; V gene: TRBV10-3; CDR3 protein: CAISESLEEAFF
J gene: TRBJ1-1; V gene: TRBV11-3; CDR3 protein: CASSRVDFDPNTEAFF
J gene: TRBJ1-5; V gene: TRBV7-2; CDR3 protein: CASSFAFNQPQHF
J gene: TRBJ1-2; V gene: TRBV2; CDR3 protein: CASRANIWGFYGYTF
J gene: TRBJ1-1; V gene: TRBV11-3; CDR3 protein: CASSLGPGQGSEAFF
J gene: TRBJ2-6; V gene: TRBV2; CDR3 protein: CASTPGRLSSGANVLTF
J gene: TRBJ2-7; V gene: TRBV6-5; CDR3 protein: CASRVTEGGVYEQYF
J gene: TRBJ1-1; V gene: TRBV29-1; CDR3 protein: CSVRGADTEAFF
J gene: TRBJ2-7; V gene: TRBV7-2; CDR3 protein: CASSLGPAFYEQYF
J gene: TRBJ1-2; V gene: TRBV6-5; CDR3 protein: CASSLLDRVGGYTF
J gene: TRBJ1-1; V gene: TRBV7-2; CDR3 protein: CASSSVQGQGDAFF
J gene: TRBJ2-2; V gene: TRBV5-1; CDR3 protein: CASSLERGGGELFF
J gene: TRBJ2-4; V gene: TRBV19; CDR3 protein: CASSPRTGQRGFVQYF
J gene: TRBJ1-4; V gene: TRBV4-1; CDR3 protein: CASSQTGTGMVKLFF
J gene: TRBJ1-2; V gene: TRBV11-3; CDR3 protein: CASSLVRNGYTF
J gene: .; V gene: TRBV6-7; CDR3 protein: CASSYSVGTAHYEQYF
J gene: TRBJ2-5; V gene: TRBV28; CDR3 protein: CASSFGGKEETQYF
J gene: TRBJ1-2; V gene: TRBV7-9; CDR3 protein: CASKTANYGYTF
J gene: TRBJ1-2; V gene: TRBV6-5; CDR3 protein: CASSTRRIYGYTF
J gene: TRBJ1-1; V gene: TRBV5-8; CDR3 protein: CASELPNTEAFF
J gene: TRBJ1-2; V gene: TRBV30; CDR3 protein: CAWSNQGTQFYGYTF